This T cell receptor (beta chain) was profiled in a study of post-analysis software for immune sequencing data. TCR beta libraries were prepared from cDNA with unique molecular identifiers. Researchers reported some 500,000 cDNA molecules coming from 1 to 10 million T cells. MiXCR was run by TCRdb on the PCR reads, yielding one entry per CDR3 protein. The sample records about 770,000 distinct CDR3 sequences, about 43% being singletons. This CDR3 is built from 16 residues. CDR1 and CDR2 from the germline V gene are SGHVS and FQNEAQ. The V gene lost 5 bases and the J gene lost 7 bases, with 22 bases spanning the gap. General study points: Controls showed lower frequencies than patients for roughly five TRBV segments, and TRBV5-6, TRBV5-1 and TRBV20-1 were among these. Versus controls, multiple sclerosis patients showed significantly lower diversity (normalized Chao1).

At least ten counts were recorded for this clonotype. The antigen is not known. This TCR was recovered from a girl between 10 and 17 years old with multiple sclerosis. The V gene is TRBV7-8, the J gene TRBJ2-3; D might be TRBD2 (6 bases). The sequencing input was blood. Written as DNA, the CDR3 is TGTGCCAGCAGCCCGGGGGTCACTAGACAAATATATACGCAGTATTTT. It yields the protein CASSPGVTRQIYTQYF.